This T cell receptor (beta chain) was identified in a study of T-cell reconstitution after alpha-beta-depleted transplantation in children. The sample holds many counts of this clonotype. Its target is unknown. Unique molecular identifiers featured in how the TCRbeta library was prepared. TCRdb re-analysed the PCR reads in MiXCR, keeping a single row per CDR3 protein. Here the sample spans about 200,000 distinct CDR3 sequences, 6.3% being singletons. Overall study findings and caveats: Newly generated T cells supplied most T-cell counts and diversity one year post-transplant.

CDR3 length: 11 amino acids. Germline CDR1 and CDR2: SGHDT and YYEEEE. Trimming removed 0 bases at V and 5 bases at J, with 3 bases between. This receptor was taken from a girl younger than two with combined immunodeficiency, due to receive a stem cell transplant. The material sequenced was PBMCs, taken before TCRalphabeta/CD19-depleted stem cell transplant. V is TRBV5-6 and J is TRBJ2-7; unclear D gene. The CDR3 loop reads CASSLADEQYF. The CDR3 coding sequence is TGTGCCAGCAGCTTGGCCGACGAGCAGTACTTC. The variable domain in full, with the rest retrieved from reference TRBV5-6 and TRBJ2-7, is DAGVTQSPTHLIKTRGQQVTLRCSPKSGHDTVSWYQQALGQGPQFIFQYYEEEERQRGNFPDRFSGHQFPNYSSELNVNALLLGDSALYLCASSLADEQYFGPGTRLTVT.